The sequence of this T cell receptor beta chain was determined in a study of T-cell reconstitution after alpha-beta-depleted transplantation in children. The library targeted TCRbeta and was prepared with unique molecular identifiers. One entry per CDR3 protein, called by TCRdb with MiXCR from the PCR reads. The table records 210,000 or so distinct CDR3 sequences, approximately 9% of them present only once. Sequences were derived from PBMCs from the stem cell graft donor, sampled from the stem cell graft. This clonotype was sampled from a human donor who donated a stem cell graft to a child with acute lymphoblastic leukemia.

As DNA, the CDR3 is TGTGCCATCACTGCCTCTGGGGCCAACGTCCTGACTTTC. Protein: CAITASGANVLTF. The V gene is TRBV10-3, the J gene TRBJ2-6; D uncertain. The CDR3 sequence is 13 residues long. The germline V gene encodes CDR1 ENHRY and CDR2 SYGVKD. Trimming took off 7 bases at V and 0 bases at J, with 4 bases between the two ends.